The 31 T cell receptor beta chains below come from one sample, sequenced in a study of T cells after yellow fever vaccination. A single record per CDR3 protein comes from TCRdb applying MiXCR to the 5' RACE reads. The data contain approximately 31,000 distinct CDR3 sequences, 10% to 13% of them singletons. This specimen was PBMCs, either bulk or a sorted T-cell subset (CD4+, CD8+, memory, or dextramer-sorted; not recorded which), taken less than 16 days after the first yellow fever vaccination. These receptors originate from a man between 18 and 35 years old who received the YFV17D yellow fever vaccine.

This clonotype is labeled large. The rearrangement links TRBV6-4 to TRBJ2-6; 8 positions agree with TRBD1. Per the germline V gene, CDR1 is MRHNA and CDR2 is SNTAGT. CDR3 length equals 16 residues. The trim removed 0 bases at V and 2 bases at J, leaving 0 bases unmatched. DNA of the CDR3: TGTGCCAGCAGTGACTCGACAGGGGCTGGGGCCAACGTCCTGACTTTC. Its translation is CASSDSTGAGANVLTF.

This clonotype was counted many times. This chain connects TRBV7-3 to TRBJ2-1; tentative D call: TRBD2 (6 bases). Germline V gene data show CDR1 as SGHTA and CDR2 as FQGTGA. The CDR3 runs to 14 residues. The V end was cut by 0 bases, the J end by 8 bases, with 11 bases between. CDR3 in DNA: TGTGCCAGCAGCTTAACCCCCGGAGGGGATGAGCAGTTCTTC. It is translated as CASSLTPGGDEQFF.

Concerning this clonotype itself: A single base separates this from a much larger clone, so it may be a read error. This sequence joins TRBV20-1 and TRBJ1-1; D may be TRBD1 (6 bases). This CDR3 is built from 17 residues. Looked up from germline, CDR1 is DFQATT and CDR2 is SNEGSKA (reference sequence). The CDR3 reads CCARDPRSGTQNTEAFF. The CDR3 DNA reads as TGCTGTGCTAGAGATCCCCGGTCCGGGACACAAAACACTGAAGCTTTCTTT.

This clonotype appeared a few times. For the CDR3, the DNA is TGTGCCAGCAGCCCCCGCGCCGGACTAGCGGGAGATACGCAGTATTTT. Translating gives CASSPRAGLAGDTQYF. The genes are TRBV7-7 and TRBJ2-3; 11 bases are shared with TRBD2. V lost 5 bases to trimming and J lost 5 bases; unmatched junction nucleotides: 9. Germline lookup yields CDR1 SSHAT and CDR2 FNYEAQ (reference sequence). The CDR3 consists of 16 residues.

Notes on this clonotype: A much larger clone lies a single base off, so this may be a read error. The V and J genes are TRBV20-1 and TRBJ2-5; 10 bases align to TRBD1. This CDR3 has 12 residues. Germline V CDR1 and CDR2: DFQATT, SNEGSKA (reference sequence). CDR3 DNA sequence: TGCAGCGCAAGGGACAGGGGAGATACCCAGTACTTC. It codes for CSARDRGDTQYF.

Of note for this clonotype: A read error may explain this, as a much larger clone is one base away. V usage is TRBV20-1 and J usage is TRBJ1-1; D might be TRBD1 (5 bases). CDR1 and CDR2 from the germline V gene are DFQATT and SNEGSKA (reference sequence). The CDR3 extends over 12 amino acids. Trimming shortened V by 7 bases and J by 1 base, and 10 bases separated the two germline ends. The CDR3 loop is CSEWRGNTEAFF. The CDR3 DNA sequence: TGCAGTGAATGGAGGGGGAACACTGAAGCTTTCTTT.

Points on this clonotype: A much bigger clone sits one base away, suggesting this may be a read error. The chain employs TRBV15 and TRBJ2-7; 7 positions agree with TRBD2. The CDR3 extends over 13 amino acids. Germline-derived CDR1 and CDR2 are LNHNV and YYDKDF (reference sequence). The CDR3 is CDTSSGTAYEQYV. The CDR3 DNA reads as TGTGACACCAGCAGCGGGACCGCATACGAGCAGTACGTC.

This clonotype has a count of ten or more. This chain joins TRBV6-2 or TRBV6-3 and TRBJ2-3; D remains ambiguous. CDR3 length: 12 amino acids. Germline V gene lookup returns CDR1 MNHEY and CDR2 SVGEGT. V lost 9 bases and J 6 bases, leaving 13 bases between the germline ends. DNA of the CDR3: TGTGCCAGTAGTCCTCCCGGCGATACGCAGTATTTT. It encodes CASSPPGDTQYF.

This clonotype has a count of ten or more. CDR3: CASTKRGNEQFF. The CDR3 DNA follows: TGTGCCAGCACCAAACGAGGGAATGAGCAGTTCTTC. The chain carries TRBV28 and TRBJ2-1; the D gene is possibly TRBD2 (5 bases). CDR1 MDHEN and CDR2 SYDVKM come from the germline V gene. Trimming cost V 7 bases and J 7 bases, with 11 bases left between them. CDR3 length: 12 amino acids. The full variable domain, with the rest looked up from reference TRBV28 and TRBJ2-1, is DVKVTQSSRYLVKRTGEKVFLECVQDMDHENMFWYRQDPGLGLRLIYFSYDVKMKEKGDIPEGYSVSREKKERFSLILESASTNQTSMYLCASTKRGNEQFFGPGTRLTVL.

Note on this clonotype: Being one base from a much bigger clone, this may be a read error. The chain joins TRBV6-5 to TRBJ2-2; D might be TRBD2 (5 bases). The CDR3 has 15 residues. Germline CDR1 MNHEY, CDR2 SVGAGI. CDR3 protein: CTSSYLGVLAGELFF. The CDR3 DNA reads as TGTACCAGCAGTTATCTCGGGGTTTTGGCCGGGGAGCTGTTTTTT.

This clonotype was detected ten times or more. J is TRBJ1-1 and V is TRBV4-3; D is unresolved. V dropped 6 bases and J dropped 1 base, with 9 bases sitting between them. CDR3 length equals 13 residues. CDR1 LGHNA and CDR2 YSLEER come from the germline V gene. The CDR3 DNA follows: TGCGCCAGCAGACGTACTGGGAACACTGAAGCTTTCTTT. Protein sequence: CASRRTGNTEAFF.

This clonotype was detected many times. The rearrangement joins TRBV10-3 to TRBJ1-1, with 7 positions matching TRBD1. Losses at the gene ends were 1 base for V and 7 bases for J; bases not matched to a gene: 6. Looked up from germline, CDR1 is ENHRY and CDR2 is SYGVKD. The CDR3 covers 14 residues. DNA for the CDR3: TGTGCCATCAGTGAGTGGACAGGCGACCATGAAGCTTTCTTT. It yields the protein CAISEWTGDHEAFF.

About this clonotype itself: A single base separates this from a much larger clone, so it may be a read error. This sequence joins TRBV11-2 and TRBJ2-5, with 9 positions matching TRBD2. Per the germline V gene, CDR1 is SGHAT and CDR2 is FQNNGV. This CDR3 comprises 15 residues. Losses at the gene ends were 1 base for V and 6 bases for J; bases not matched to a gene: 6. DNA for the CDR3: TGTGCCAGCAGCTTAGTTGCGGGGGGGGCGAAGACCCAGTACTTC. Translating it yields CASSLVAGGAKTQYF.

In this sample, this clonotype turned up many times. In DNA, the CDR3 is TGCGCCAGCAGCCCGGAGGGACAGGGGAACACTGAAGCTTTCTTT. It yields the protein CASSPEGQGNTEAFF. This chain connects TRBV5-1 to TRBJ1-1; 9 nucleotides align to TRBD1. Trimming cost V 4 bases and J 1 base; bases outside gene matches: 5. Germline lookup yields CDR1 SGHRS and CDR2 YFSETQ. The CDR3 is 15 amino acids.

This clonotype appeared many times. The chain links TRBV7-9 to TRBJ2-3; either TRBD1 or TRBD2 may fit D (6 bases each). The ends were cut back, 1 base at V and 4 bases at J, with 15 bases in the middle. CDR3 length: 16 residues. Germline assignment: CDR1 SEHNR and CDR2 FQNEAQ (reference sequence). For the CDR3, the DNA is TGTGCCAGCAGCTTAGATCTTGGGGGGCGGGCAGATACGCAGTATTTT. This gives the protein CASSLDLGGRADTQYF.

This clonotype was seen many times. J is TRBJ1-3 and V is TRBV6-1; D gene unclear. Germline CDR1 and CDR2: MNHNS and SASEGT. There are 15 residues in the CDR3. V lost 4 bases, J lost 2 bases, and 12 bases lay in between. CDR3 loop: CASSAGGTAGNTIYF. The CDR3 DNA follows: TGTGCCAGCAGTGCTGGAGGTACCGCTGGAAACACCATATATTTT.

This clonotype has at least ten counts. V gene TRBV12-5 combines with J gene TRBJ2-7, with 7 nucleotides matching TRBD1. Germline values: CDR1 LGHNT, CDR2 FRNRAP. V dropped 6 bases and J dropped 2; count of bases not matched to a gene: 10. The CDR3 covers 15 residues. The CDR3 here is CASGPRDSGAYEQYF. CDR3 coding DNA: TGTGCTAGTGGACCTCGGGACAGCGGTGCCTACGAGCAGTACTTC.

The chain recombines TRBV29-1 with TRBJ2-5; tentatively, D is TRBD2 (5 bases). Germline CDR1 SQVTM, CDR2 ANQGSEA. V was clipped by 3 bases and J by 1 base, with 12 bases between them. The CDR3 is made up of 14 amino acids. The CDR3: CSVERLAVQETQYF. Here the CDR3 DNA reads TGCAGCGTTGAGCGGCTAGCAGTCCAAGAGACCCAGTACTTC.

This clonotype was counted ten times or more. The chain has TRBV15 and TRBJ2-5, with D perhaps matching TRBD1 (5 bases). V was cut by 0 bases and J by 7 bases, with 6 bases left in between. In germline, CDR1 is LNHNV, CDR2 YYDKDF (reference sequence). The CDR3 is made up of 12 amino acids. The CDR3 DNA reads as TGTGCCACCAGCAGAGATCAGGGGACCCAGTACTTC. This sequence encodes CATSRDQGTQYF.

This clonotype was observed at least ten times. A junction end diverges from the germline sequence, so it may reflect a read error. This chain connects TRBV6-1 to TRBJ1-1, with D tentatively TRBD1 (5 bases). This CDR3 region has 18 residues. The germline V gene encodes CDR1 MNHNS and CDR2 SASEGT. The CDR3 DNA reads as TGTGCCAGCCGTGAAGCATGGGGGGGAGGCAGATTGAACACTGAAGCTTTCTTT. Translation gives CASREAWGGGRLNTEAFF.

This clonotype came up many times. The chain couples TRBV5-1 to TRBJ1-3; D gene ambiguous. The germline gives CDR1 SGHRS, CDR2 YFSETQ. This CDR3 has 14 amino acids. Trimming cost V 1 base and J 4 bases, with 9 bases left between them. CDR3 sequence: CASSLIDGGNTIYF. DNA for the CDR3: TGCGCCAGCAGCTTGATAGACGGAGGAAACACCATATATTTT. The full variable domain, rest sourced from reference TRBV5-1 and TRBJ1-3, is KAGVTQTPRYLIKTRGQQVTLSCSPISGHRSVSWYQQTPGQGLQFLFEYFSETQRNKGNFPGRFSGRQFSNSRSEMNVSTLELGDSALYLCASSLIDGGNTIYFGEGSWLTVV.

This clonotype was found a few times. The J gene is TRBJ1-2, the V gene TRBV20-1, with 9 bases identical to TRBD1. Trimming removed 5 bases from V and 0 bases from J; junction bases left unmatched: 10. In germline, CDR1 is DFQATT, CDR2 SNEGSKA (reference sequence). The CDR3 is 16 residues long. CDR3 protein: CSARGQGSGTNYGYTF. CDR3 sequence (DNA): TGCAGTGCTCGCGGACAGGGGTCCGGAACTAACTATGGCTACACCTTC.

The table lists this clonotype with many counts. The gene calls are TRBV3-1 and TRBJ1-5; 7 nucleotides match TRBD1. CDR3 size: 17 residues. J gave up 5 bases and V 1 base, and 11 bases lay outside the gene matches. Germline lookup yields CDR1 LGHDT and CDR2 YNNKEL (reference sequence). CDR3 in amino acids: CASSQGRGLGAYQPQHF. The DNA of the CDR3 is TGTGCCAGCAGCCAAGGTAGGGGGCTGGGGGCCTATCAGCCCCAGCATTTT.

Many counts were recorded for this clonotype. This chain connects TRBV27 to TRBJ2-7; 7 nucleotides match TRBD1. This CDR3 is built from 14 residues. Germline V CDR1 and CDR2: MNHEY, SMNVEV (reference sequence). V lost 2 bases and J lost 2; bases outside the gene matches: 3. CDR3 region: CASSLKQGPYEQYF. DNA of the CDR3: TGTGCCAGCAGTTTAAAACAGGGGCCCTACGAGCAGTACTTC.

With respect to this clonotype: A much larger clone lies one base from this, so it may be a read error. CDR3 bases: TGTGCCAGCAGCTCATACAGGGAAAGTAATGAGCAGTTCTTC. Its translation: CASSSYRESNEQFF. The V gene is TRBV5-6, the J gene TRBJ2-1, with D maybe TRBD1 (6 bases). Trimming pared 3 bases from V and 7 bases from J, leaving 14 bases between. CDR3 size: 14 residues. The germline V gene encodes CDR1 SGHDT and CDR2 YYEEEE. Looking up the rest from reference TRBV5-6 and TRBJ2-1 gives the full variable domain: DAGVTQSPTHLIKTRGQQVTLRCSPKSGHDTVSWYQQALGQGPQFIFQYYEEEERQRGNFPDRFSGHQFPNYSSELNVNALLLGDSALYLCASSSYRESNEQFFGPGTRLTVL.

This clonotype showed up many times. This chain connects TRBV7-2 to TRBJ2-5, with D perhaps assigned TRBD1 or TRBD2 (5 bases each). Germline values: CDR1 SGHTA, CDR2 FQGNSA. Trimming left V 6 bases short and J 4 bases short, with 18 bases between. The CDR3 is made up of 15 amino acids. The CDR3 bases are TGTGCCAGCAGTACTGGACGAGAGAGGGGAGAGACCCAGTACTTC. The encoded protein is CASSTGRERGETQYF.

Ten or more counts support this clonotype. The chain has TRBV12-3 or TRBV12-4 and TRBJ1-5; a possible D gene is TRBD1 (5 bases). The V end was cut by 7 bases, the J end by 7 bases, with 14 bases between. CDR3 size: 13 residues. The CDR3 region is CASTGKGRQPQHF. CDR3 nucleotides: TGTGCCAGCACCGGTAAGGGGAGGCAGCCCCAGCATTTT.

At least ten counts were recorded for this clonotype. The chain's CDR3 is CASSPTSGESDTQYF. DNA of the CDR3: TGTGCCAGCAGCCCCACCAGCGGGGAATCAGATACGCAGTATTTT. The chain carries TRBV7-9 and TRBJ2-3; 7 bases line up with TRBD2. The CDR3 covers 15 residues. Germline V gene sequence: CDR1 SEHNR, CDR2 FQNEAQ (reference sequence). With V trimmed by 5 bases and J by 4 bases, 9 bases remained unmatched.

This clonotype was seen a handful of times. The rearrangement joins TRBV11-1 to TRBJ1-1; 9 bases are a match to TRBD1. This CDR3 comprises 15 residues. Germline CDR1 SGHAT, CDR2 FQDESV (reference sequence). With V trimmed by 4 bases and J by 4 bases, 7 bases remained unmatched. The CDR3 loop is CASSSTGGGITEAFF. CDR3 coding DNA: TGTGCCAGCAGCTCAACAGGGGGCGGGATCACTGAAGCTTTCTTT.

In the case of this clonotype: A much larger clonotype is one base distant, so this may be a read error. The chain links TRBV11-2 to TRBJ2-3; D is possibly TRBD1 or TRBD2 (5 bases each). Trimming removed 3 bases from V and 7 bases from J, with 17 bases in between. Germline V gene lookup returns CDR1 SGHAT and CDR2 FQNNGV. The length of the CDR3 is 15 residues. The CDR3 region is CASSFNLGVTYTQYF. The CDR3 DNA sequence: TGTGCCAGCAGCTTTAACTTGGGGGTGACATATACGCAGTATTTT.

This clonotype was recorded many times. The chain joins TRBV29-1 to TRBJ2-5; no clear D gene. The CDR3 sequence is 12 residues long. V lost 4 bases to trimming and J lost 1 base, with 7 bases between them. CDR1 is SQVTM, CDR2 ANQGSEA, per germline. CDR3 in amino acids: CSVVPGQETQYF. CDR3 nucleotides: TGCAGCGTTGTGCCAGGCCAAGAGACCCAGTACTTC.